Shown below are 6 T cell receptor beta chains from a single sample sequenced in a study of cytomegalovirus exposure and HLA in healthy donors. The PCR had 60 Vbeta and 13 Jbeta primers. The data were produced by immunoSEQ multiplex PCR, yet TCRdb's version contains in-frame clones alone and is incomplete. The data contain 150,000 to 200,000 clones, 82% of them seen just once; the ten biggest clones take up roughly 0.097%. Sequencing was carried out using PBMCs. These receptors all stem from a boy aged 2 to 10 in good health and CMV-seronegative.

This chain connects TRBV7-3 to TRBJ2-3; 7 bases are a match to TRBD1. This CDR3 comprises 15 residues. Germline values: CDR1 SGHTA, CDR2 FQGTGA. Trimming removed 3 bases from V and 4 bases from J; junction bases left unmatched: 7. In DNA form, the CDR3 reads TGTGCCAGCAGCTTGTCGAGGGGGCGGGCAGATACGCAGTATTTT. Residues: CASSLSRGRADTQYF.

The V call is TRBV2, the J call TRBJ1-1, with unresolved D. The germline CDR1 and CDR2 sequences are SNHLY and FYNNEI. V was cut by 2 bases and J by 4 bases, with 8 bases left in between. The CDR3 loop spans 13 amino acids. The chain's CDR3 is CASSEIRGTEAFF. The CDR3 nucleotides read TGTGCCAGCAGTGAAATTCGGGGCACTGAAGCTTTCTTT.

V gene TRBV19 combines with J gene TRBJ1-2, with D uncertain. The germline V gene has CDR1 LNHDA and CDR2 SQIVND (reference sequence). V was cut by 7 bases and J by 6 bases, with 9 bases left in between. This CDR3 comprises 11 residues. The CDR3 is CASTGLDGYTF. CDR3 sequence (DNA): TGTGCCAGTACTGGACTGGATGGCTACACCTTC. Variable domain in full (rest from reference TRBV19 and TRBJ1-2): DGGITQSPKYLFRKEGQNVTLSCEQNLNHDAMYWYRQDPGQGLRLIYYSQIVNDFQKGDIAEGYSVSREKKESFPLTVTSAQKNPTAFYLCASTGLDGYTFGSGTRLTVV.

The chain links TRBV10-3 to TRBJ1-2; possible D gene TRBD1, 5 bases. V was trimmed by 4 bases and J by 5 bases, leaving 8 bases between them. The CDR3 extends over 12 amino acids. Germline V CDR1 and CDR2: ENHRY, SYGVKD. The CDR3 sequence is CAISGGEYGYTF. The DNA of the CDR3 is TGTGCCATCAGTGGGGGGGAGTATGGCTACACCTTC.

The table lists this clone with a few counts. CDR3 DNA sequence: TGCGCCAGCACCATTCGGGGGGGGGCCGCAGATACGCAGTATTTT. It encodes CASTIRGGAADTQYF. This chain connects TRBV5-1 to TRBJ2-3, with 8 bases lining up with TRBD2. The junction had 10 bases not matched to a gene; V was cut back by 6 bases and J by 4 bases. This CDR3 contains 15 residues. From germline, CDR1 is SGHRS and CDR2 YFSETQ.

The chain has TRBV4-2 and TRBJ2-7; 7 bases align to TRBD2. CDR1 is LGHNA and CDR2 is YNFKEQ in the germline V gene. Germline trimming cut 4 bases from V and 4 bases from J; bases unmatched to any gene: 10. The CDR3 is 15 amino acids. The CDR3 DNA is TGTGCCAGCAGCCGGGGGGGGACTACTGGATACGAGCAGTACTTC. It codes for CASSRGGTTGYEQYF.